The 2 T cell receptor beta chains below were found in one sample sequenced in a study of cytomegalovirus exposure and HLA in healthy donors. Primers included in the PCR were 60 Vbeta and 13 Jbeta primers. Profiled with immunoSEQ multiplex PCR; TCRdb holds only in-frame clones, not every one. In the table there are 120,000 to 150,000 clones, 76% of which are singletons. Specimen: PBMCs. The receptors derive from a man aged 35 to 55 in good health and CMV-seronegative.

In this sample, this clone turned up once. The chain carries TRBV9 and TRBJ2-3; TRBD2 matches at 13 bases. Germline V gives CDR1 SGDLS, CDR2 YYNGEE. The trim removed 1 base at V and 0 bases at J, leaving 8 bases unmatched. This CDR3 has 19 amino acids. DNA of the CDR3: TGTGCCAGCAGCGTATCCGGGACTAGCGGGACCAAAAGCACAGATACGCAGTATTTT. Its protein is CASSVSGTSGTKSTDTQYF.

In this sample, this clone turned up a few times. The chain has TRBV28 and TRBJ2-4, with D perhaps TRBD1 (7 bases). The V gene's germline CDR1 is MDHEN and CDR2 SYDVKM. V lost 3 bases and J 2 bases, leaving 11 bases between the germline ends. The CDR3 loop spans 15 amino acids. CDR3: CASSFRGDTKNIQYF. DNA for the CDR3: TGTGCCAGCAGTTTCAGGGGGGATACCAAAAACATTCAGTACTTC. Filled out from reference TRBV28 and TRBJ2-4, the complete variable domain reads DVKVTQSSRYLVKRTGEKVFLECVQDMDHENMFWYRQDPGLGLRLIYFSYDVKMKEKGDIPEGYSVSREKKERFSLILESASTNQTSMYLCASSFRGDTKNIQYFGAGTRLSVL.